This T cell receptor (beta chain) derives from a study of OX40 agonist ivuxolimab in advanced cancers. At the level of the study: The patients' treatment was ivuxolimab, an agonistic anti-OX40 (CD134) antibody. Patients enrolled in dose escalation were diagnosed with hepatocellular carcinoma, melanoma, renal cell or head and neck cancer. Three dose-escalation patients had partial responses: one with hepatocellular carcinoma and two with cutaneous melanoma. Study-wide points: Some of the nonresponding patients also showed low levels of normalized T-cell clonal expansion.

Repertoires were generated with immunoSEQ multiplex PCR, while TCRdb's copy carries only in-frame clones and drops some. The data show about 53,000 clones, with about four fifths seen just once and roughly 1.2% held by the top ten. A word on this clone: Its specificity is not known.

The sequence was obtained from an adult with an advanced solid tumor such as melanoma, head and neck, liver or kidney cancer. The starting material was CD4+ or CD8+ T cells sorted from blood, obtained in a trial of the OX40 agonist ivuxolimab.

The DNA of the CDR3 is TGTGCCAGCAGTCCAAACAGGGCAAGTAGCACTGAAGCTTTCTTT. Translating it yields CASSPNRASSTEAFF. The chain carries TRBV27 and TRBJ1-1; D possibly corresponds to TRBD1 (6 bases). This CDR3 comprises 15 residues. V gave up 5 bases and J gave up 4 bases, with 17 bases separating them. CDR1 MNHEY and CDR2 SMNVEV come from the germline V gene (reference sequence).